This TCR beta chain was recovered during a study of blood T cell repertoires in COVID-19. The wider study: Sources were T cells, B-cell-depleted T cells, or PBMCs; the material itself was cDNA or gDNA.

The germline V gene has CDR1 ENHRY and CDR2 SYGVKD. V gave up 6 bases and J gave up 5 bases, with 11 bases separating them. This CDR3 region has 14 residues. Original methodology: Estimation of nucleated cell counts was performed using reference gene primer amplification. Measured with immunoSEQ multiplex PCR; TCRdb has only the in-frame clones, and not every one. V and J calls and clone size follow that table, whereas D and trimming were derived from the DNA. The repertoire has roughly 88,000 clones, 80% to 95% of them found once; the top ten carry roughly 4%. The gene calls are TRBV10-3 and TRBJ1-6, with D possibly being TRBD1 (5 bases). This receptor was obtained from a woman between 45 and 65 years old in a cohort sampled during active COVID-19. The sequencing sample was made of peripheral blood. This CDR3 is CAIRQTENNSPLHF. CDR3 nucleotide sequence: TGTGCCATCAGGCAGACAGAGAATAATTCACCCCTCCACTTT.